The T cell receptor beta chain described here comes from a study of STAT3 mutations in large granular lymphocyte leukemia. Overall study context: Roughly half the longitudinally sequenced T-LGLL patients had canonical STAT3 mutations.

As to this clone: As yet, its antigen is unknown.

CDR3 length equals 15 residues. Germline V gives CDR1 SGHNT, CDR2 YYREEE (reference sequence). Trimming pared 4 bases from V and 4 bases from J, leaving 18 bases between. Study-level points and caveats: Every T-LGLL patient had at least one immunodominant TCRbeta clonotype. A small but highly pathogenic clone may have been missed. Clonal expansion was inferred from other time points because no sample existed at each clone's first appearance.

Average productive template count per sample was around 44,000. Method: immunoSEQ multiplex PCR; TCRdb's copy keeps in-frame clones and lacks some. The sample has roughly 1,700 clones; 55% to 70% are singletons. J is TRBJ2-7 and V is TRBV5-4; D uncertain. Sequences were obtained from peripheral blood mononuclear cells. The clonotype comes from a woman aged 65 to 85 with T-cell large granular lymphocyte leukemia. Some clones in this sample may be carry-over from other donors' samples. As DNA, the CDR3 is TGTGCCAGCAGCGGTCCTGGCGCCCGTAGGTACGAGCAGTACTTC. Translating gives CASSGPGARRYEQYF. Variable domain in full (rest from reference TRBV5-4 and TRBJ2-7): ETGVTQSPTHLIKTRGQQVTLRCSSQSGHNTVSWYQQALGQGPQFIFQYYREEENGRGNFPPRFSGLQFPNYSSELNVNALELDDSALYLCASSGPGARRYEQYFGPGTRLTVT.